This T cell receptor (beta chain) was sequenced for a study of OX40 agonist ivuxolimab in advanced cancers. Turning to this clone: Its antigen remains unidentified.

Regarding the study as a whole: Antigen specificity of clonally expanded peripheral T cells was not established.

Data came from immunoSEQ multiplex PCR; TCRdb stores just in-frame clones and leaves some out. Among tens of thousands of clones listed, about nine tenths were seen once. A history of autoimmune disease or systemic immunosuppression excluded patients. The TCR comes from an adult with an advanced solid tumor such as melanoma, head and neck, liver or kidney cancer. This specimen was CD4+ or CD8+ T cells sorted from blood, taken in a trial of the OX40 agonist ivuxolimab.

The CDR3 is CAIGPGTSGGLRIYNEQFF. In nucleotides, the CDR3 is TGTGCCATCGGCCCCGGGACTAGCGGGGGACTTAGAATCTACAATGAGCAGTTCTTC. V is TRBV10-3 and J is TRBJ2-1; 14 bases line up with TRBD2. CDR1 and CDR2 from the germline V gene are ENHRY and SYGVKD. V gave up 8 bases and J gave up 3 bases; unmatched junction bases: 15. The CDR3 sequence is 19 residues long.